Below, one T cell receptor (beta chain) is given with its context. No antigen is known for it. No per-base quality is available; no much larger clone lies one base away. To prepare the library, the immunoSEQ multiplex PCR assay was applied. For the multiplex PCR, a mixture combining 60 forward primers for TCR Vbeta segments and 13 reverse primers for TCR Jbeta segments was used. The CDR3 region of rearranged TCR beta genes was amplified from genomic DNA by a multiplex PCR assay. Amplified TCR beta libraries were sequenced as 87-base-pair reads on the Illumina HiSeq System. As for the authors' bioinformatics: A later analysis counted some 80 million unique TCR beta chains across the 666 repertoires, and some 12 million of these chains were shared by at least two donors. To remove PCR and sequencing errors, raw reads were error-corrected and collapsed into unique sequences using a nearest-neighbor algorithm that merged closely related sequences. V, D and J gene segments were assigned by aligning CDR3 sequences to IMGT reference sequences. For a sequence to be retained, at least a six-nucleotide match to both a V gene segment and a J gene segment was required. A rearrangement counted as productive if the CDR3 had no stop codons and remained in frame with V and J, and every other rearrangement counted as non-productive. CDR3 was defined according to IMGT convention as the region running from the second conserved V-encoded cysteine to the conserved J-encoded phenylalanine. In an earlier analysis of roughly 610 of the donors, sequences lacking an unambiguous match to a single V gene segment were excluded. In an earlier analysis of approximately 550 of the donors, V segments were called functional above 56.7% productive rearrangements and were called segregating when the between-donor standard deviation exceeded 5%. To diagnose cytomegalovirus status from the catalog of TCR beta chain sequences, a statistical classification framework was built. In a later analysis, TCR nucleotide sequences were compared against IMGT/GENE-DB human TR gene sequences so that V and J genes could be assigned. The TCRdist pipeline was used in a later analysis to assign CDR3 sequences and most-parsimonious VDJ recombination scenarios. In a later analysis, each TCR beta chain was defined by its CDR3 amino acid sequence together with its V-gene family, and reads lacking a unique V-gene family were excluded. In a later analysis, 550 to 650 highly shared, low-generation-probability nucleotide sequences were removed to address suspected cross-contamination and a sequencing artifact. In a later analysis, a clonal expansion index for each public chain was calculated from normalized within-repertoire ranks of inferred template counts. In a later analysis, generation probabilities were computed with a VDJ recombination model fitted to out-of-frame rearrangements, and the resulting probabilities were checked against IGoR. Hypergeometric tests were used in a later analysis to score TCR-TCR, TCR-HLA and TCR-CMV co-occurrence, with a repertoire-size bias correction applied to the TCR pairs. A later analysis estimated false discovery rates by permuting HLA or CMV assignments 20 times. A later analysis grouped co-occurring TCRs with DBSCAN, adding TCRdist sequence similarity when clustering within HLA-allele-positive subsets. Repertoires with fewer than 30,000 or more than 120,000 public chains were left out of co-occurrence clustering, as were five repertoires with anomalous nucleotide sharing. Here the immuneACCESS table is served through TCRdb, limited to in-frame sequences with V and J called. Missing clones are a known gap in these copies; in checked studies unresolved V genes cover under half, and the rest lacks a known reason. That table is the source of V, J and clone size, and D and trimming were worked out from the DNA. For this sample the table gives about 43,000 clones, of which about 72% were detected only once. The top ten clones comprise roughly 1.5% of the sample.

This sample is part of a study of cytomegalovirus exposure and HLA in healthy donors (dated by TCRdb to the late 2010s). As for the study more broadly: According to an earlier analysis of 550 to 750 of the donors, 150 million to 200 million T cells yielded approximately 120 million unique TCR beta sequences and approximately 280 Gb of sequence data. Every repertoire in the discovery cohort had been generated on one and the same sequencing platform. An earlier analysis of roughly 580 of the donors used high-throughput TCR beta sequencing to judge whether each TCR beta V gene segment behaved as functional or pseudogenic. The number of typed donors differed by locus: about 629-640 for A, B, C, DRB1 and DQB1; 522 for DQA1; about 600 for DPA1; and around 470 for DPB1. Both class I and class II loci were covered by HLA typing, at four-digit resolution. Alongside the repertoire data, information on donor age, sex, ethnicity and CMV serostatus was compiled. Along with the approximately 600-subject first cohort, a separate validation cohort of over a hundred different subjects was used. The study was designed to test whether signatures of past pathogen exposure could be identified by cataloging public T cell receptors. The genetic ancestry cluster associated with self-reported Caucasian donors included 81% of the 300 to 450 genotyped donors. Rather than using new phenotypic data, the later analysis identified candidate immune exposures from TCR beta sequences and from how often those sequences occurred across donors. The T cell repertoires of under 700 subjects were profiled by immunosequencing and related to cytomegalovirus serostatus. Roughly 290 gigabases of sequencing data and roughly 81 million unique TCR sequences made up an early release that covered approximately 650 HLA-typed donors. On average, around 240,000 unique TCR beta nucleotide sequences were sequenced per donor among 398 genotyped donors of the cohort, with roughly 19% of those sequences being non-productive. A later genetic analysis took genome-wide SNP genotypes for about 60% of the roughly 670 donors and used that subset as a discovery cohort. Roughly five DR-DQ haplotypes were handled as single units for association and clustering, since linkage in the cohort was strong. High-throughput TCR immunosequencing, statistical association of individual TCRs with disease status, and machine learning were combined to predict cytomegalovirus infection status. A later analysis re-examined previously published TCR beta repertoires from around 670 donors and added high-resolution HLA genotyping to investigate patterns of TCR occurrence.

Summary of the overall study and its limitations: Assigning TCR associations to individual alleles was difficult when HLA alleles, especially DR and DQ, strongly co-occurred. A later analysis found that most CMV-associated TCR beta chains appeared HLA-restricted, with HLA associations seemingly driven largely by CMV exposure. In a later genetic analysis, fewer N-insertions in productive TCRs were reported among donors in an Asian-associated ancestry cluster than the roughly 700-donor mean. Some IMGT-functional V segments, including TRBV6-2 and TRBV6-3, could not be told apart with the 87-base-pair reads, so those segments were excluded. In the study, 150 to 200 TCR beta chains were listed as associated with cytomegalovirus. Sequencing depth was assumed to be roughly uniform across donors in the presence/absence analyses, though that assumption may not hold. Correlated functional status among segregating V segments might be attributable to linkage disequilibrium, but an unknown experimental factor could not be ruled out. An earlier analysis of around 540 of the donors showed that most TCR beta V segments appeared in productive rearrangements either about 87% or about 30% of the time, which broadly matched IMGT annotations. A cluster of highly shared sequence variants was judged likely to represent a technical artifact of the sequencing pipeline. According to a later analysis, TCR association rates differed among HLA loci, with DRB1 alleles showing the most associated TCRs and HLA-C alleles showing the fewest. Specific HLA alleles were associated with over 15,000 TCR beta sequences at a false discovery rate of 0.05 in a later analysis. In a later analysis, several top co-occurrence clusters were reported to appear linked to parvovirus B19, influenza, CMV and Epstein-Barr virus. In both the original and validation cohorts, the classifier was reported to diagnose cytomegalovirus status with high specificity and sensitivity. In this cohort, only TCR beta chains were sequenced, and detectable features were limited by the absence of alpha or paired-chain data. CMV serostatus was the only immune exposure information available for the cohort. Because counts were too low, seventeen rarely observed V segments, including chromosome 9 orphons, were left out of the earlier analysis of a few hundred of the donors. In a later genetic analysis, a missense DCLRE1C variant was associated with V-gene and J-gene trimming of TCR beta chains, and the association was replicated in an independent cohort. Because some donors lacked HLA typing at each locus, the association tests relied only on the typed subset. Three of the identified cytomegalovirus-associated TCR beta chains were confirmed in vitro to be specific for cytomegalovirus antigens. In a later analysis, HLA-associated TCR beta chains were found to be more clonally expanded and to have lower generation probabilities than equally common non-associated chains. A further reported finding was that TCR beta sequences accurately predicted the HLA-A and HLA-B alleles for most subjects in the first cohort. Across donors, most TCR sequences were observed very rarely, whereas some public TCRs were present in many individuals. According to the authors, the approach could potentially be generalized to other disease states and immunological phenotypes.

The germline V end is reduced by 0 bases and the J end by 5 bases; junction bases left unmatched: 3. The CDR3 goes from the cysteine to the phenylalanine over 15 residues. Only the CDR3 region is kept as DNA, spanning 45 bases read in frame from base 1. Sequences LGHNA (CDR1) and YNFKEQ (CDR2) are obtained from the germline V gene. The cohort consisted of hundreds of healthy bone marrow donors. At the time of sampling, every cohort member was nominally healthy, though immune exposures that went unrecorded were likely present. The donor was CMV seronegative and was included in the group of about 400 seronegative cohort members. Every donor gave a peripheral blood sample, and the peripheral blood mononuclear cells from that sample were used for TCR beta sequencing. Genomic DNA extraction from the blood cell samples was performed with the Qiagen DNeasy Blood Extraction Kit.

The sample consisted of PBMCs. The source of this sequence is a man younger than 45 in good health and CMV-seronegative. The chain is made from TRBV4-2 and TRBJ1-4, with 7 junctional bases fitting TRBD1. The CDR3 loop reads CASSQEGTVNEKLFF. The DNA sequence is TGTGCCAGCAGCCAAGAGGGGACAGTCAATGAAAAACTGTTTTTT.